Listed here are 29 T cell receptor beta chains from one sample, sequenced in a study of CD4 T cells in relation to SARS-CoV-2 and coronaviruses. Their cognate antigens are unknown. Assay: immunoSEQ multiplex PCR; the TCRdb copy retains only in-frame clones and omits some. The table lists about 29,000 clones, 70% to 80% of them singletons. CD4+ T cells from unexposed donors were obtained before the COVID-19 pandemic (2011-2018). After less than 11 days of culture, CD4+ T cells were isolated. The sample consisted of CD4+ T cells from PBMCs, cultured in vitro. These receptors originate from a human donor in good health.

This chain joins TRBV6-5 and TRBJ2-5, with TRBD1 as a possible D gene (6 bases). Germline lookup yields CDR1 MNHEY and CDR2 SVGAGI. CDR3 size: 13 residues. V dropped 6 bases and J dropped 1 base, with 9 bases sitting between them. CDR3 protein: CASSGTLQETQYF. The CDR3 nucleotides read TGTGCCAGCAGCGGGACACTCCAAGAGACCCAGTACTTC.

This clone occurred a few times. The chain carries TRBV2 and TRBJ2-2, with 11 bases aligning to TRBD1. Losses at the gene ends were 7 bases for V and 4 bases for J; bases not matched to a gene: 8. The CDR3 runs to 16 residues. Germline lookup yields CDR1 SNHLY and CDR2 FYNNEI. CDR3 in amino acids: CASTEQGQGGTGELFF. Written as DNA, the CDR3 is TGTGCCAGCACAGAACAGGGACAGGGGGGCACCGGGGAGCTGTTTTTT.

The chain links TRBV5-6 to TRBJ2-5, with 10 nucleotides matching TRBD2. Germline CDR1 reads SGHDT; CDR2 reads YYEEEE. The CDR3 runs 17 residues. Losses at the gene ends were 0 bases for V and 4 bases for J; bases not matched to a gene: 9. CDR3 in amino acids: CASSLASGSEGGETQYF. The CDR3 coding sequence is TGTGCCAGCAGCTTGGCTAGCGGGAGCGAAGGGGGAGAGACCCAGTACTTC.

This chain links TRBV9 with TRBJ1-1; D may be TRBD1 (5 bases). From germline, CDR1 is SGDLS and CDR2 YYNGEE. The CDR3 totals 13 residues. Trimming left V 3 bases short and J 4 bases short, with 10 bases between. The CDR3 loop reads CASSGQGFTEAFF. In nucleotides, the CDR3 is TGTGCCAGCAGCGGTCAGGGTTTCACTGAAGCTTTCTTT. Full variable domain (remainder filled in from reference TRBV9 and TRBJ1-1): DSGVTQTPKHLITATGQRVTLRCSPRSGDLSVYWYQQSLDQGLQFLIQYYNGEERAKGNILERFSAQQFPDLHSELNLSSLELGDSALYFCASSGQGFTEAFFGQGTRLTVV.

The chain employs TRBV7-6 and TRBJ2-5; D might be TRBD1 or TRBD2, each matching 5 bases. The CDR3 loop spans 15 amino acids. Looked up from germline, CDR1 is SGHVS and CDR2 is FNYEAQ. V was clipped by 0 bases and J by 5 bases, with 13 bases between them. The chain's CDR3 is CASSLASEGWETQYF. The CDR3 DNA sequence: TGTGCCAGCAGCTTAGCTAGCGAGGGGTGGGAGACCCAGTACTTC.

The V gene is TRBV7-2, the J gene TRBJ2-5; no reliable D call. Germline CDR1 reads SGHTA; CDR2 reads FQGNSA. Deletions cut 5 bases from V and 5 bases from J, with 9 bases between. This CDR3 is built from 12 residues. CDR3 amino acids: CASSPYGETQYF. CDR3 in DNA: TGTGCCAGCAGCCCATACGGGGAGACCCAGTACTTC.

V gene TRBV7-2 combines with J gene TRBJ1-2; 9 bases line up with TRBD1. Per germline, CDR1 SGHTA and CDR2 FQGNSA. The CDR3 is made up of 15 amino acids. V lost 5 bases to trimming and J lost 2 bases; unmatched junction nucleotides: 6. CDR3 nucleotide sequence: TGTGCCAGCAGCCCGGGGACAGGGAGAAACTATGGCTACACCTTC. Its protein product is CASSPGTGRNYGYTF.

V is TRBV5-6 and J is TRBJ1-1, with D possibly matching TRBD1 (6 bases). The CDR3 extends over 17 amino acids. Trimming removed 0 bases from V and 1 base from J, with 16 bases in between. The germline gives CDR1 SGHDT, CDR2 YYEEEE. The CDR3 DNA sequence: TGTGCCAGCAGCTTGGGGACGGGGGACACGAGGAACACTGAAGCTTTCTTT. Translating gives CASSLGTGDTRNTEAFF.

This sequence joins TRBV12-3 or TRBV12-4 and TRBJ2-1; 9 positions match TRBD2. V shed 5 bases and J 5 bases; nucleotides not matched to a gene: 1. CDR3 size: 13 residues. The CDR3 coding sequence is TGTGCCAGCAGTCGGACTAGCGACAATGAGCAGTTCTTC. This codes for CASSRTSDNEQFF.

Worth noting for this clone: At one end the junction does not follow the germline gene, possibly because of a read error. The chain is built from TRBV7-7 and TRBJ2-5, with D tentatively TRBD2 (6 bases). The length of the CDR3 is 14 residues. Per the germline V gene, CDR1 is SSHAT and CDR2 is FNYEAQ (reference sequence). For the CDR3, the DNA is TGTGCTAGCAGCTTGCGGGGCGTACAAGAGACCCAGTACTTC. This sequence encodes CASSLRGVQETQYF.

In its sample, this clone was seen a few times. The chain has TRBV6-6 and TRBJ1-4, with D uncertain. V was shortened by 4 bases and J by 8 bases, with 14 bases between the two germline ends. Germline V lookup: CDR1 MNHNY, CDR2 SVGAGI (reference sequence). The length of the CDR3 is 14 residues. The CDR3 sequence is CASSFWGGREKLFF. CDR3 DNA sequence: TGTGCCAGCAGTTTCTGGGGAGGGAGGGAAAAACTGTTTTTT.

The chain has TRBV7-9 and TRBJ1-1; possible D gene TRBD1, 5 bases. Trimming shortened V by 4 bases and J by 5 bases, and 14 bases separated the two germline ends. CDR3 size: 14 residues. Germline V gene data show CDR1 as SEHNR and CDR2 as FQNEAQ (reference sequence). The CDR3 region is CASSSGRGRTEAFF. The CDR3 DNA reads as TGTGCCAGCAGCTCGGGACGGGGAAGGACTGAAGCTTTCTTT.

V and J are TRBV5-4 and TRBJ1-1; D perhaps matches TRBD1 (5 bases). Trimming shortened V by 2 bases and J by 5 bases, and 10 bases separated the two germline ends. This CDR3 has 13 residues. The germline gives CDR1 SGHNT, CDR2 YYREEE (reference sequence). DNA of the CDR3: TGTGCCAGCAGCTTCCAGGGAGATACTGAAGCTTTCTTT. Translating gives CASSFQGDTEAFF.

By share, this clone counts as medium-sized. The chain joins TRBV5-6 to TRBJ1-3, with D possibly matching TRBD1 (5 bases). The CDR3 loop spans 14 amino acids. CDR1 is SGHDT and CDR2 is YYEEEE in the germline V gene. The V end lost 3 bases, the J end lost 0 bases, and 7 bases lay between the germline ends. CDR3 nucleotides: TGTGCCAGCAGCTGGGGGAGCTCTGGAAACACCATATATTTT. The encoded protein is CASSWGSSGNTIYF.

This clone was seen a single time. This chain connects TRBV6-5 to TRBJ2-5, with D unresolved. The CDR3 is 14 residues long. Between the trimmed V and J ends, which lost 5 bases and 5 bases, there was a span of 15 bases. Germline V gene sequence: CDR1 MNHEY, CDR2 SVGAGI. Here the CDR3 reads CASSQTAKFETQYF. CDR3 nucleotide sequence: TGTGCCAGCAGTCAAACTGCCAAGTTTGAGACCCAGTACTTC.

The chain is built from TRBV10-2 and TRBJ2-5; weak D call: TRBD1 (5 bases). This CDR3 is 15 amino acids long. With 2 bases removed from V and 1 base from J, the gap between germline ends came to 11 bases. CDR1 and CDR2 from the germline V gene are WSHSY and SAAADI. The CDR3 DNA is TGCGCCAGCAGTGAGATACAGGCCCGCCAAGAGACCCAGTACTTC. Translating gives CASSEIQARQETQYF.

The chain links TRBV6-2 or TRBV6-3 to TRBJ2-7, with 8 bases matching TRBD1. This CDR3 has 16 amino acids. Germline CDR1 MNHEY, CDR2 SVGEGT. Trimming at V came to 1 base and at J to 0 bases, leaving 5 bases not matched to a gene. CDR3 nucleotide sequence: TGTGCCAGCAGTTACTTCGACAGGGGCGACTCCTACGAGCAGTACTTC. This sequence encodes CASSYFDRGDSYEQYF.

The rearrangement uses TRBV30 and TRBJ1-4, with D possibly TRBD1 on 5 matching bases. Germline assignment: CDR1 GTSNPN and CDR2 SVGIG (reference sequence). The CDR3 extends over 14 amino acids. The germline V and J ends were trimmed by 3 bases and 8 bases, with 16 bases remaining between them. DNA for the CDR3: TGTGCCTGGAGCATGGGGCCCTCCGGCGAAAAACTGTTTTTT. This sequence encodes CAWSMGPSGEKLFF.

The chain employs TRBV18 and TRBJ1-5; 12 positions match TRBD1. Germline CDR1 reads KGHSH; CDR2 reads LQKENI. The trim removed 3 bases at V and 4 bases at J, leaving 4 bases unmatched. The length of the CDR3 is 16 residues. In nucleotides, the CDR3 is TGTGCCAGCTCACCGGGGGACAGGGGGCTTAATCAGCCCCAGCATTTT. Its translation: CASSPGDRGLNQPQHF.

The chain is built from TRBV7-2 and TRBJ1-3; possible D gene TRBD1, 6 bases. Germline lookup yields CDR1 SGHTA and CDR2 FQGNSA. V was cut by 1 base and J by 2 bases, with 21 bases left in between. The CDR3 extends over 19 amino acids. This CDR3 is CASSLGGPVSGATGNTIYF. In DNA, the CDR3 is TGTGCCAGCAGCTTAGGAGGGCCGGTTTCGGGGGCTACTGGAAACACCATATATTTT.

The chain links TRBV5-4 to TRBJ2-1; TRBD1 matches 7 bases. The CDR3 is 15 residues long. CDR1 SGHNT and CDR2 YYREEE come from the germline V gene (reference sequence). The ends lost 4 bases at V and 4 bases at J; junction bases unmatched: 8. CDR3 DNA sequence: TGTGCCAGCAGCAACGACAGGGTTGTATACAATGAGCAGTTCTTC. As protein: CASSNDRVVYNEQFF.

The chain couples TRBV7-9 to TRBJ1-6; 10 bases line up with TRBD1. V lost 6 bases and J lost 8; bases outside the gene matches: 7. Germline lookup yields CDR1 SEHNR and CDR2 FQNEAQ (reference sequence). This CDR3 has 15 amino acids. This CDR3 is CASRTGTGVYSPLHF. The CDR3 coding sequence is TGTGCCAGCAGAACCGGGACAGGGGTTTATTCACCCCTCCACTTT.

The table lists this clone with a count of one. This chain uses TRBV11-2 with TRBJ2-7; 9 nucleotides line up with TRBD1. The CDR3 covers 15 residues. J was trimmed by 1 base and V by 5 bases; bases with no gene match: 6. Germline V lookup: CDR1 SGHAT, CDR2 FQNNGV. The chain's CDR3 is CASSAGTGTSYEQYF. As DNA, the CDR3 is TGTGCCAGCAGCGCCGGGACAGGGACATCCTACGAGCAGTACTTC.

This chain connects TRBV27 to TRBJ2-6; D is perhaps TRBD1 (5 bases). The CDR3 extends over 15 amino acids. V gave up 2 bases and J gave up 0 bases, with 5 bases separating them. Germline V gene sequence: CDR1 MNHEY, CDR2 SMNVEV (reference sequence). CDR3 sequence: CASSLQGSGANVLTF. The DNA of the CDR3 is TGTGCCAGCAGTTTACAGGGCTCTGGGGCCAACGTCCTGACTTTC.

The chain links TRBV6-4 to TRBJ2-6; 8 nucleotides match TRBD1. Trimming took 2 bases from V and 2 from J; bases not matched to a gene: 5. The CDR3 is made up of 17 amino acids. The germline V gene has CDR1 MRHNA and CDR2 SNTAGT. For the CDR3, the DNA is TGTGCCAGCAGTGACGGGGCAGGGGGCCCTGGGGCCAACGTCCTGACTTTC. This sequence encodes CASSDGAGGPGANVLTF.

The chain combines TRBV3-1 (or the pseudogene TRBV3-2) with TRBJ1-4; D uncertain. Germline values: CDR1 LGHDT, CDR2 YNNKEL (reference sequence). Trimming removed 2 bases at V and 13 bases at J, with 11 bases between. The CDR3 totals 12 residues. The CDR3 DNA sequence: TGTGCCAGCAGCCAATTGGACGGAAGACTGTTTTTT. Protein product: CASSQLDGRLFF.

The chain is built from TRBV25-1 and TRBJ1-1; D ambiguous. The CDR3 is made up of 12 amino acids. The V end was cut by 8 bases, the J end by 8 bases, with 15 bases between. The germline CDR1 and CDR2 sequences are MGHDK and SYGVNS. In nucleotides, the CDR3 is TGTGCCAGCCCACGGCGCAATTCCGAAGCTTTCTTT. Translated: CASPRRNSEAFF.

This chain uses TRBV19 with TRBJ2-7, with D tentatively TRBD1 (5 bases). Germline values: CDR1 LNHDA, CDR2 SQIVND (reference sequence). This CDR3 comprises 12 residues. Deletions cut 2 bases from V and 6 bases from J, with 8 bases between. The chain's CDR3 is CASSIQGTEQYF. Here the CDR3 DNA reads TGTGCCAGTAGTATACAGGGCACCGAGCAGTACTTC.

The rearrangement joins TRBV7-8 to TRBJ2-7; 7 positions agree with TRBD2. This CDR3 has 15 residues. Trimming cost V 1 base and J 4 bases; bases outside gene matches: 7. CDR1 and CDR2 from the germline V gene are SGHVS and FQNEAQ. This chain's CDR3 is CASSLEAGPGYEQYF. The CDR3 bases are TGTGCCAGCAGCTTAGAAGCGGGGCCGGGGTACGAGCAGTACTTC.